A selection of T cell receptor beta chains follows, all from one sample in a study of T cell responses to AZD1222 COVID-19 vaccine. Assay: immunoSEQ multiplex PCR; the TCRdb copy retains only in-frame clones and omits some. The table includes 100,000 to 150,000 clones, approximately 88% detected once. Sequenced here: peripheral blood, sampled on day 0 of AZD1222 vaccination. Receptors originate from an adult in good health. CDR3s include the opening cysteine and the closing phenylalanine or tryptophan. Each record gives: J gene, clone size, D gene, V gene, CDR3 DNA, CDR3 protein. D genes are given only for firm matches. Where a row states a size, it is once, few, many or the class of an expanded clone; other rows omit it.

TRBJ2-2 | . | TRBD2 | TRBV6-2/TRBV6-3 | TGTGCCAGCAGTACGGGGGGGACTGGTAACAGGGAGCTGTTTTTT | CASSTGGTGNRELFF
TRBJ1-1 | . | . | TRBV6-6 | TGTGCCAGCAGTTACTCCTACGGAGGTGAAGCTTTCTTT | CASSYSYGGEAFF
TRBJ2-2 | once | TRBD2 | TRBV19 | TGTGCCAGTCGGCCCCGGGCGGGGGGCGGGGAGCTGTTTTTT | CASRPRAGGGELFF
TRBJ1-1 | . | . | TRBV30 | TGTGCCTGGGCGGCCGGGATTTCCACTGAAGCTTTCTTT | CAWAAGISTEAFF
TRBJ2-7 | few | . | TRBV27 | TGTGCCAGCAGCACGGGCGTCTCCGAGCAGTACTTC | CASSTGVSEQYF
TRBJ2-3 | . | . | TRBV5-1 | TGCGCCAGCTTAGAGACACCTCATAGCACAGATACGCAGTATTTT | CASLETPHSTDTQYF
TRBJ1-2 | . | . | TRBV30 | TGTGCCTGGAGTGTGGGCCACCCCTATGGCTACACCTTC | CAWSVGHPYGYTF
TRBJ1-4 | few | . | TRBV6-6 | TGTGCCAGCAGGGTAGAATCCAGACTGTTTTTT | CASRVESRLFF
TRBJ2-3 | . | TRBD2 | TRBV3-1/TRBV3-2 | TGTGCCAGCGGACTGAGCGGGAGGTATGTCGGCACAGATACGCAGTATTTT | CASGLSGRYVGTDTQYF
TRBJ1-5 | . | . | TRBV19 | TGTGCCAGTAGTAAAGGGGGGAAGGGGGATCAGCCCCAGCATTTT | CASSKGGKGDQPQHF
TRBJ2-3 | . | TRBD2 | TRBV9 | TGTGCCAGCAGCGAAGGGACTAGCGGGAGGGCCGCAGATACGCAGTATTTT | CASSEGTSGRAADTQYF
TRBJ1-6 | . | . | TRBV7-9 | TGTGCCAGCAGCTTATTGGGGGGTCTCCATTCACCCCTCCACTTT | CASSLLGGLHSPLHF
TRBJ2-7 | . | TRBD1 | TRBV7-9 | TGTGCCAGCAGCCCCTCATTGAGGACAGGGACCTACGAGCAGTACTTC | CASSPSLRTGTYEQYF
TRBJ1-1 | . | . | TRBV3-1/TRBV3-2 | TGTGCCAGCAGCCAGGGATTTTGGGTGAACACTGAAGCTTTCTTT | CASSQGFWVNTEAFF
TRBJ2-1 | . | TRBD2 | TRBV27 | TGTGCCAGCAGTTTACGGCGGGGGGACAATGAGCAGTTCTTC | CASSLRRGDNEQFF
TRBJ2-1 | . | . | TRBV7-8 | TGTGCCAGCAGCTTTATTGGGGATTACAATGAGCAGTTCTTC | CASSFIGDYNEQFF
TRBJ1-4 | . | TRBD1 | TRBV30 | TGTGCCTGGAGTGCCGGACAGGGAGAAGAAAAACTGTTTTTT | CAWSAGQGEEKLFF
TRBJ2-2 | . | TRBD2 | TRBV7-9 | TGTGCCAGCAGCCCCCGGACTAGCCCGAACACCGGGGAGCTGTTTTTT | CASSPRTSPNTGELFF
TRBJ2-3 | . | TRBD1 | TRBV3-1/TRBV3-2 | TGTGCCAGCAGCCGAGGACAGGGGGCCGCAGATACGCAGTATTTT | CASSRGQGAADTQYF
TRBJ1-1 | . | . | TRBV12-3/TRBV12-4 | TGTGCCAGCAGTTTCCAAGGGGGTAGAGCTTTCTTT | CASSFQGGRAFF
TRBJ2-7 | . | . | TRBV7-2 | TGTGCCAGCAGGCCGACAGAGCTCCACGAGCAGTACTTC | CASRPTELHEQYF
TRBJ2-7 | . | . | TRBV6-5 | TGTGCCAGCAGGGAGAGCGGAAACTCCTACGAGCAGTACTTC | CASRESGNSYEQYF